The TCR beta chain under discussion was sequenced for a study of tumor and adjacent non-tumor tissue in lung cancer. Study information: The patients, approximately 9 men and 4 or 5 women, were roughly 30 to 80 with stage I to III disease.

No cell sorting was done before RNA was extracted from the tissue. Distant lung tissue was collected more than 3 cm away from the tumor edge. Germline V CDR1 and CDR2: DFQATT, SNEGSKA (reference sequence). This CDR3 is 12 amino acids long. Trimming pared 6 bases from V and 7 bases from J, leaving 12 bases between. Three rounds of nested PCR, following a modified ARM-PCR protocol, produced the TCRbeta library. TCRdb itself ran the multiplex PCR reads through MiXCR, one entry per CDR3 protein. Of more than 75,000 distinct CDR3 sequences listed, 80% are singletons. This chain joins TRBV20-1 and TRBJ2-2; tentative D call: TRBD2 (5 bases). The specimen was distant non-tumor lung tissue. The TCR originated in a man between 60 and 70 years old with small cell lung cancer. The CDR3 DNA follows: TGCAGTGCCGGGGTCATTGACGGGGAGCTGTTTTTT. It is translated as CSAGVIDGELFF.